This T cell receptor (beta chain) is from a study of technical replicates of blood from a handful of donors. The assay was immunoSEQ multiplex PCR, and TCRdb's table has in-frame clones only and misses some. The profile shows approximately 15,000 clones, 87% of them singletons. This CDR3 is 15 amino acids long. CDR1 and CDR2 (germline): MNHEY, SVGAGI. The V segment lost 2 bases and the J segment 1 base; nucleotides outside the gene matches: 5. The TCR originated in a human donor in good health. This chain joins TRBV6-5 and TRBJ2-7, with 7 bases matching TRBD1. Material for sequencing was PBMCs. The CDR3 DNA is TGTGCCAGCAGTTACGATGGACAGGATTCCTACGAGCAGTACTTC. It is translated as CASSYDGQDSYEQYF.